The 17 T cell receptor beta chains given below trace back to one sample, sequenced in a study of response to subunit inactivated influenza vaccine. TCRdb processed the RT-PCR reads anew with MiXCR; each CDR3 protein has one entry. This table has under 550,000 distinct CDR3 sequences, 7.5% to 8.5% appearing once. Sequenced material: PBMCs from blood, taken around 25 months after vaccination. Receptors were obtained from a man between 50 and 75 years old who received an inactivated influenza vaccine.

V usage is TRBV12-3 or TRBV12-4 and J usage is TRBJ2-3; 11 positions match TRBD2. This CDR3 has 17 amino acids. V lost 1 base, J lost 5 bases, and 8 bases stayed unmatched. The CDR3 DNA reads as TGTGCCAGCAGTTTAGGGGCTAGCGGGAGGCCAAAAGATACGCAGTATTTT. Its translation: CASSLGASGRPKDTQYF.

This clonotype was picked up many times. The V gene is TRBV5-1, the J gene TRBJ1-2; no definite D call. The CDR3 spans 13 residues. CDR1 SGHRS and CDR2 YFSETQ come from the germline V gene. The V and J ends lost 4 bases and 3 bases respectively, with 10 bases between them. For the CDR3, the DNA is TGCGCCAGCAGCAAACGATCGGACTATGGCTACACCTTC. Translated, it gives CASSKRSDYGYTF.

The chain links TRBV6-1 to TRBJ2-7; 12 bases are a match to TRBD1. V shed 6 bases, J shed 2 bases, and the junction held 5 bases outside the gene matches. Germline V lookup: CDR1 MNHNS, CDR2 SASEGT. The CDR3 contains 15 residues. The CDR3 region has the DNA TGTGCCAGCAGCCCGGGACAGGGGGCAACCTACGAGCAGTACTTC. Amino acids: CASSPGQGATYEQYF.

The chain couples TRBV5-6 to TRBJ1-2, with TRBD1 matching over 9 bases. CDR1 and CDR2 from the germline V gene are SGHDT and YYEEEE. Trimming cost V 5 bases and J 4 bases; bases outside gene matches: 9. CDR3 length: 15 residues. The CDR3 here is CASSRGQGRAYGYTF. CDR3 coding DNA: TGTGCCAGCAGTCGTGGACAGGGGCGCGCCTATGGCTACACCTTC.

This clonotype showed up just a few times. The V and J genes are TRBV5-1 and TRBJ2-1; D is possibly TRBD2 (7 bases). The V and J ends lost 0 bases and 8 bases respectively, with 12 bases between them. CDR1 SGHRS and CDR2 YFSETQ come from the germline V gene. The CDR3 covers 14 residues. The CDR3 reads CASSLVRGGDEQFF. CDR3 DNA sequence: TGCGCCAGCAGCTTGGTGAGGGGGGGTGATGAGCAGTTCTTC.

A few counts support this clonotype. This chain uses TRBV4-2 with TRBJ1-4, with D perhaps TRBD1 (5 bases). Per the germline V gene, CDR1 is LGHNA and CDR2 is YNFKEQ. V lost 3 bases and J 5 bases, leaving 13 bases between the germline ends. The CDR3 runs to 15 residues. The chain's CDR3 is CASSQPAGRNEKLFF. The CDR3 DNA is TGTGCCAGCAGCCAGCCGGCAGGGCGGAATGAAAAACTGTTTTTT.

In this sample, this clonotype turned up many times. This chain links TRBV10-3 with TRBJ2-7; TRBD1 matches at 8 bases. Germline values: CDR1 ENHRY, CDR2 SYGVKD. The ends lost 8 bases at V and 2 bases at J; junction bases unmatched: 11. The CDR3 length is 15 residues. The CDR3 sequence is CAIRTDRGQPYEQYF. CDR3 nucleotide sequence: TGTGCCATCCGAACAGACAGGGGCCAGCCCTACGAGCAGTACTTC.

V gene TRBV2 combines with J gene TRBJ2-1, with TRBD1 identical over 9 bases. The CDR3 consists of 15 residues. CDR1 is SNHLY, CDR2 FYNNEI, per germline. V was pared by 6 bases and J by 5 bases, with 8 bases of the junction left unmatched. The CDR3 sequence is CASRGPGTGNNEQFF. CDR3 DNA sequence: TGTGCCAGCAGGGGACCCGGGACAGGGAACAATGAGCAGTTCTTC.

The chain recombines TRBV7-2 with TRBJ1-1; 10 positions agree with TRBD1. J gave up 2 bases and V 5 bases, and 5 bases lay outside the gene matches. From germline, CDR1 is SGHTA and CDR2 FQGNSA. This CDR3 is 15 amino acids long. CDR3: CASSRQGAINTEAFF. In nucleotides, the CDR3 is TGTGCCAGCAGCCGACAGGGGGCTATAAACACTGAAGCTTTCTTT.

This clonotype was seen a handful of times. The gene calls are TRBV4-3 and TRBJ1-4; 7 bases map to TRBD1. J was trimmed by 8 bases and V by 4 bases; bases with no gene match: 13. The CDR3 is made up of 16 amino acids. CDR1 and CDR2 (germline): LGHNA, YSLEER. The CDR3, as DNA: TGCGCCAGCAGCCCTAATGGACAGGCCGTGGGGGAAAAACTGTTTTTT. This codes for CASSPNGQAVGEKLFF.

This clonotype has a handful of counts. The J gene is TRBJ2-4, the V gene TRBV11-2; D remains unclear. Looked up from germline, CDR1 is SGHAT and CDR2 is FQNNGV. With 5 bases removed from V and 7 bases from J, the gap between germline ends came to 6 bases. The CDR3 runs to 11 residues. The DNA of the CDR3 is TGTGCCAGCAGCCAGACGAACATTCAGTACTTC. This sequence encodes CASSQTNIQYF.

This clonotype was recorded many times. The chain carries TRBV7-8 and TRBJ2-5; 10 nucleotides align to TRBD2. Per the germline V gene, CDR1 is SGHVS and CDR2 is FQNEAQ. V shed 5 bases and J 1 base; nucleotides not matched to a gene: 10. The CDR3 runs 17 residues. CDR3 sequence reads: CASSPSLAGEVQETQYF. The CDR3 coding sequence is TGTGCCAGCAGCCCCTCTCTAGCGGGAGAGGTCCAAGAGACCCAGTACTTC.

The V gene is TRBV28, the J gene TRBJ1-2; 9 nucleotides agree with TRBD1. The CDR3 extends over 15 amino acids. Germline V gives CDR1 MDHEN, CDR2 SYDVKM. V dropped 4 bases and J dropped 3; count of bases not matched to a gene: 6. For the CDR3, the DNA is TGTGCCAGCAGTTCGGGACAGGGTTACGACTATGGCTACACCTTC. Its translation is CASSSGQGYDYGYTF.

This clonotype was seen a few times. J is TRBJ2-7 and V is TRBV5-1, with no clear D. CDR3 length equals 14 residues. Trimming pared 0 bases from V and 5 bases from J, leaving 12 bases between. Germline lookup yields CDR1 SGHRS and CDR2 YFSETQ. The CDR3 nucleotides are TGCGCCAGCAGCTTGGCCTCTTACTCAAACGAGCAGTACTTC. Encoded protein: CASSLASYSNEQYF.

The chain couples TRBV6-1 to TRBJ1-6, with D maybe TRBD1 (6 bases). Germline values: CDR1 MNHNS, CDR2 SASEGT. This CDR3 spans 15 amino acids. Deletions cut 5 bases from V and 9 bases from J, with 17 bases between. The CDR3 reads CASSTQTGVGSPLHF. The CDR3 DNA follows: TGTGCCAGCAGTACACAGACAGGAGTTGGTTCACCCCTCCACTTT.

This clonotype turned up a few times. This chain connects TRBV7-2 to TRBJ2-1, with D hard to call. Trimming stripped 2 bases from V and 0 bases from J, with 8 bases between. The CDR3 sequence is 15 residues long. The germline gives CDR1 SGHTA, CDR2 FQGNSA. CDR3 sequence (DNA): TGTGCCAGCAGCTTAATAGGGAACTCCTACAATGAGCAGTTCTTC. Translation: CASSLIGNSYNEQFF.

This clonotype was observed many times. This chain connects TRBV18 to TRBJ2-2, with 10 bases fitting TRBD1. The V gene's germline CDR1 is KGHSH and CDR2 LQKENI. The ends lost 3 bases at V and 4 bases at J; junction bases unmatched: 5. There are 16 residues in the CDR3. CDR3 nucleotide sequence: TGTGCCAGCTCACCGGCCGGGACAGGGGTCACCGGGGAGCTGTTTTTT. It yields the protein CASSPAGTGVTGELFF.